This TCR beta chain appears in the sequencing data of a study of shared clonotypes between healthy human individuals. Unsorted samples drew genomic DNA from some 82 million PBMCs. Worth noting for this clone: No antigen is known for it. The same CDR3 also results from other DNA sequences found in this sample.

General study points: Expectations were that clonotype sharing among donors would be affected by sequencing depth.

The V end was cut by 2 bases, the J end by 4 bases, with 8 bases between. Germline V lookup: CDR1 MNHNS, CDR2 SASEGT. The CDR3 consists of 13 residues. The assay was carried out at the deep level. In the original processing: Junction-only immunoSEQ sequences carried no quality scores, so filtering differed. Only in-frame clones appear in the TCRdb table, and some are missing; sequencing was by immunoSEQ multiplex PCR. V, J and clone size reflect that table, while D and trimming were determined from the DNA. The sample yields 450,000 to 500,000 clones, 65% to 80% seen once. Sequencing used PBMCs. This sequence originates from a woman in her thirties or forties in good health. Some clones in this sample may be carry-over from other donors' samples. The chain uses TRBV6-1 and TRBJ1-2, with no clear D. The CDR3 region is CASSERTVYGYTF. DNA for the CDR3: TGTGCCAGCAGTGAAAGAACGGTCTATGGCTACACCTTC.